The entry below gives a single T cell receptor (beta chain) sequence along with its context. Its specificity is unknown. Combining a sample-barcoded 5' primer with a J-beta primer mix, a second PCR ran for about 7 to 11 cycles. TCRdb processed the 5' RACE reads anew with MiXCR; each CDR3 protein has one entry. The sample lists over 700,000 distinct CDR3 sequences; roughly 50% were seen once. Whenever a sample was processed, at least 7 million PBMCs were isolated. From germline, CDR1 is MNHEY and CDR2 SVGAGI. Trimming shortened V by 7 bases and J by 11 bases, and 26 bases separated the two germline ends. The CDR3 has 15 residues. The source of the sample is a study of blood T cells in healthy people across ages. The study's findings and limits: Measured against age, TCR beta diversity per million T cells decreased in a roughly linear manner. Versus aged donors, long-lived donors had higher diversity and more naive CD4+ cells.

The chain couples TRBV6-5 to TRBJ2-5; D unresolved. The clonotype originates from a man aged 80 or over in good health. The source material was blood. The CDR3 region is CASTQKGFVPNEQYF. The CDR3 DNA reads TGTGCCAGCACTCAAAAGGGATTTGTCCCCAATGAGCAGTACTTC.